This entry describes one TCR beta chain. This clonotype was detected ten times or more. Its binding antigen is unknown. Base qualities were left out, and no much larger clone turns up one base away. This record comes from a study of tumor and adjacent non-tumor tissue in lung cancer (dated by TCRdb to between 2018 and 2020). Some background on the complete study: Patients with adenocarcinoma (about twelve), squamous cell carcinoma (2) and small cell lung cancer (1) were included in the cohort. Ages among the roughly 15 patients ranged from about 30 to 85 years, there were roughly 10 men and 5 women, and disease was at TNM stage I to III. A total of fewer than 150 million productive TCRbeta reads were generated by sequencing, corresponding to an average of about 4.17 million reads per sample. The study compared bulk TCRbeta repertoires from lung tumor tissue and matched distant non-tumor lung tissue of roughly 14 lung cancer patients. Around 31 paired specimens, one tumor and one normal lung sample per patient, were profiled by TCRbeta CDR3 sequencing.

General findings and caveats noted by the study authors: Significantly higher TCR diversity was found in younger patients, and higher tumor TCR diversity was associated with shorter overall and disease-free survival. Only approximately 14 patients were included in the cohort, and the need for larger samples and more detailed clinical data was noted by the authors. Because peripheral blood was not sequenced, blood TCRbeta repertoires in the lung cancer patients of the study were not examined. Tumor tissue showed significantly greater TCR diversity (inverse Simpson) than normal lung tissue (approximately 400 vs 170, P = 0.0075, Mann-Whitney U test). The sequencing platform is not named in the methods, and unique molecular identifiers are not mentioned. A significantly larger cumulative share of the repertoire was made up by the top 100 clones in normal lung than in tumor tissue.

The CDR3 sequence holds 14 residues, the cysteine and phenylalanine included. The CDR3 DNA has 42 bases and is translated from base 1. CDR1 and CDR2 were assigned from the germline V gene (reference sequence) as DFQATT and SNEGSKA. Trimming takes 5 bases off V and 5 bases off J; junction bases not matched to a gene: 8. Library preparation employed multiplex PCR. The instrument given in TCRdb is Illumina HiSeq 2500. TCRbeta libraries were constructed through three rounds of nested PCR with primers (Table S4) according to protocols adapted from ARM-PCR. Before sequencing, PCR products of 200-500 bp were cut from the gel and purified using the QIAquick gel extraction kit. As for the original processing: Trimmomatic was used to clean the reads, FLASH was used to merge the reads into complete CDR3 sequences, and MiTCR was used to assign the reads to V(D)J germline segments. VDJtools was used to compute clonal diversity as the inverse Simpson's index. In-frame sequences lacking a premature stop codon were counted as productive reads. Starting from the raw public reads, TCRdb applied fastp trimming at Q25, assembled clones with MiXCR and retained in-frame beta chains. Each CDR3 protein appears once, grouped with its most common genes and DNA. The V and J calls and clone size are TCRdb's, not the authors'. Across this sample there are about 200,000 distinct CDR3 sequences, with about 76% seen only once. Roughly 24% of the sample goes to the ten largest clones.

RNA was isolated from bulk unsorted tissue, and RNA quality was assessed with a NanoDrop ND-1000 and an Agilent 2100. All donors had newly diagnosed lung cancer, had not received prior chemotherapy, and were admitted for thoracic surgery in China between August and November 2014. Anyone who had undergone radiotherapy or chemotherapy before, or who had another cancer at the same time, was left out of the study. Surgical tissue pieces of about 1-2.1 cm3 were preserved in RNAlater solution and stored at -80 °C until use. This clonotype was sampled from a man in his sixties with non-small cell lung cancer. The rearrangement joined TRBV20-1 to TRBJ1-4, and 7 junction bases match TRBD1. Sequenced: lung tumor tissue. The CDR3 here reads CSASRTGLNEKLFF. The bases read TGCAGTGCTTCAAGGACAGGCCTCAATGAAAAACTGTTTTTT.